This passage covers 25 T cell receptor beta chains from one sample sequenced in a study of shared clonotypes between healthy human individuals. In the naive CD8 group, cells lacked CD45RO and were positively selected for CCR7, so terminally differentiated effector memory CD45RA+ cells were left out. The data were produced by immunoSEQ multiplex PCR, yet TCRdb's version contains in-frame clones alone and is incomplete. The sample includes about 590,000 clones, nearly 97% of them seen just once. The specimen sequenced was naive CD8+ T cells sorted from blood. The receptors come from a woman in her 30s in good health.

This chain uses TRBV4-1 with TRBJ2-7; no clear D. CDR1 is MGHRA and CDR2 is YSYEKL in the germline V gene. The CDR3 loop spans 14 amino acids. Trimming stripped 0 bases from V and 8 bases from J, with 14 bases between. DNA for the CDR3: TGCGCCAGCAGCCAAGATCTAGAGGTCACCAAGCAGTACTTC. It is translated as CASSQDLEVTKQYF.

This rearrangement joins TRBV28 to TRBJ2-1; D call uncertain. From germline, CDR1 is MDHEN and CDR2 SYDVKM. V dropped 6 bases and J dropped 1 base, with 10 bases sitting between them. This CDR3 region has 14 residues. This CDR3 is CASRTDVSYNEQFF. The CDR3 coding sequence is TGTGCCAGCAGAACGGACGTATCCTACAATGAGCAGTTCTTC.

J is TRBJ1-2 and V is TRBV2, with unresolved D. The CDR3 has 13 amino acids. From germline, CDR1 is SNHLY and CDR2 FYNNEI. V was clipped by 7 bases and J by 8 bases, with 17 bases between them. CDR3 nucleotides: TGTGCCAGCAAAGTCCCACCCGGCCGGGGCTACACCTTC. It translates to CASKVPPGRGYTF.

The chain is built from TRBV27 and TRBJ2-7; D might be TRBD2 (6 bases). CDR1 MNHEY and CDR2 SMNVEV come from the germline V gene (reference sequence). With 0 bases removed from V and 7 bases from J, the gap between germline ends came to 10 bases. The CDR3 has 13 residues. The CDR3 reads CASSLSPGGEQYF. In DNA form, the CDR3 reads TGTGCCAGCAGTTTATCGCCCGGGGGAGAGCAGTACTTC.

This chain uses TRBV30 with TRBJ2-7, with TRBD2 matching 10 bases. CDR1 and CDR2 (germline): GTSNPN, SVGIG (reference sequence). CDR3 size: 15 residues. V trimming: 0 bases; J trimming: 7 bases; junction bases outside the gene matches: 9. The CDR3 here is CAWSVGLAGDWEQYF. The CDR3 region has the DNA TGTGCCTGGAGTGTGGGTCTAGCGGGAGATTGGGAGCAGTACTTC.

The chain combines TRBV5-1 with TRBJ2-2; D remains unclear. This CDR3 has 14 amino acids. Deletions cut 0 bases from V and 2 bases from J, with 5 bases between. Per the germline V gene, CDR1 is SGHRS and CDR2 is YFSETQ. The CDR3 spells CASSLAGNTGELFF. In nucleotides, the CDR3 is TGCGCCAGCAGCTTGGCCGGTAACACCGGGGAGCTGTTTTTT.

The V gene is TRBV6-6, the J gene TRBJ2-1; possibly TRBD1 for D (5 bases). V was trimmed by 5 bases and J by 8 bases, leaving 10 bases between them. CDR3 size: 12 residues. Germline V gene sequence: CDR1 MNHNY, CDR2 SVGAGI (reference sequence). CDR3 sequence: CASSIQGHEQFF. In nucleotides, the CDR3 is TGTGCCAGCAGTATTCAGGGCCATGAGCAGTTCTTC.

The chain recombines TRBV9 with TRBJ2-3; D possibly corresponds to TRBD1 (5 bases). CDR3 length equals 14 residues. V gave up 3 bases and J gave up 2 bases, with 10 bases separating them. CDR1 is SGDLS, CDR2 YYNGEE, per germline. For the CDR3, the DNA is TGTGCCAGCAGCGCCGACAGTTACACAGATACGCAGTATTTT. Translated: CASSADSYTDTQYF.

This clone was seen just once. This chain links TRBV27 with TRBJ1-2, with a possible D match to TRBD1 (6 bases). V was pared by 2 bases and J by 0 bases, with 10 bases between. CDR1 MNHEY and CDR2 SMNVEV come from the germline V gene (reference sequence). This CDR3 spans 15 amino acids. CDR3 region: CASSLTRQANYGYTF. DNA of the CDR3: TGTGCCAGCAGTTTAACTCGACAGGCTAACTATGGCTACACCTTC.

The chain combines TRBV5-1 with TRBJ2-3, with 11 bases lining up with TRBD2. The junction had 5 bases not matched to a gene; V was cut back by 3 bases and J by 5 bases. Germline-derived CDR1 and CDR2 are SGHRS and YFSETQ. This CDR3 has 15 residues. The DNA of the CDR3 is TGCGCCAGCAGCTCGTCCGGGACTAGCGGAGATACGCAGTATTTT. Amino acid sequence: CASSSSGTSGDTQYF.

The CDR3 bases are TGTGCCAGCAGCTTTTCCGGACTAGCGGGATCAGAGACCCAGTACTTC. Residues: CASSFSGLAGSETQYF. The V and J genes are TRBV5-6 and TRBJ2-5; 12 bases align to TRBD2. Unmatched junction bases numbered 6, after V lost 2 bases and J lost 4 bases. CDR3 length equals 16 residues. The V gene's germline CDR1 is SGHDT and CDR2 YYEEEE.

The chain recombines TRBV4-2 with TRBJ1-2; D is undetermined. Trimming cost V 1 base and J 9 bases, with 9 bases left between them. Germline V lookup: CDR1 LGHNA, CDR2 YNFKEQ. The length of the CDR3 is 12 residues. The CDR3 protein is CASSQGGGRYTF. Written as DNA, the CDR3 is TGTGCCAGCAGCCAAGGAGGAGGGCGCTACACCTTC.

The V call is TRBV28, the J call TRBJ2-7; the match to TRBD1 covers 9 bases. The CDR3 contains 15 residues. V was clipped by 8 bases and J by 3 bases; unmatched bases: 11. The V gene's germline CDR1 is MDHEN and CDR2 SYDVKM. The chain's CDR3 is CASGDRESPIYEQYF. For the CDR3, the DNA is TGTGCCAGCGGGGACAGGGAGTCTCCCATCTACGAGCAGTACTTC. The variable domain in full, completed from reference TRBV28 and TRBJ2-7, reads DVKVTQSSRYLVKRTGEKVFLECVQDMDHENMFWYRQDPGLGLRLIYFSYDVKMKEKGDIPEGYSVSREKKERFSLILESASTNQTSMYLCASGDRESPIYEQYFGPGTRLTVT.

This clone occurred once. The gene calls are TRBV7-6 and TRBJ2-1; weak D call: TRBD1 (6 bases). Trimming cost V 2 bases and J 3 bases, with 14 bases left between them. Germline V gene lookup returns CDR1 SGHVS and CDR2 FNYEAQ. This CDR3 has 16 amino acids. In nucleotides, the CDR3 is TGTGCCAGCAGCTTATTGATAGCAGGGGACTACAATGAGCAGTTCTTC. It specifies CASSLLIAGDYNEQFF. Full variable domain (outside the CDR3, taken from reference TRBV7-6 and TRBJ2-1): GAGVSQSPRYKVTKRGQDVALRCDPISGHVSLYWYRQALGQGPEFLTYFNYEAQQDKSGLPNDRFSAERPEGSISTLTIQRTEQRDSAMYRCASSLLIAGDYNEQFFGPGTRLTVL.

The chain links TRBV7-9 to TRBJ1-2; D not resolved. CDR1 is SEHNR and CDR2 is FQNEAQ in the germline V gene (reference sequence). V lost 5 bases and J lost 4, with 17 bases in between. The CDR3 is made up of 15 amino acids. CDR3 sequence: CASSPPGDRLYGYTF. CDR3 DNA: TGTGCCAGCAGCCCCCCAGGAGACCGACTCTATGGCTACACCTTC. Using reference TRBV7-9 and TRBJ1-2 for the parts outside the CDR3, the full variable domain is DTGVSQNPRHKITKRGQNVTFRCDPISEHNRLYWYRQTLGQGPEFLTYFQNEAQLEKSRLLSDRFSAERPKGSFSTLEIQRTEQGDSAMYLCASSPPGDRLYGYTFGSGTRLTVV.

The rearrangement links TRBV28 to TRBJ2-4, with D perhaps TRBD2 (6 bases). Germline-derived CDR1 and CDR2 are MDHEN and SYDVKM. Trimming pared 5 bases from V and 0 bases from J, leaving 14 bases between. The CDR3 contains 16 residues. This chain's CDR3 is CASSPGGGVAKNIQYF. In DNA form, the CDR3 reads TGTGCCAGCAGTCCCGGCGGCGGGGTAGCCAAAAACATTCAGTACTTC.

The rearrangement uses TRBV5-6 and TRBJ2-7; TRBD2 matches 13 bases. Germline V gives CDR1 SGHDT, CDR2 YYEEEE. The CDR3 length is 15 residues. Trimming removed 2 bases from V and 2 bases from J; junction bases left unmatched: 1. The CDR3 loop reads CASSFGTSGAYEQYF. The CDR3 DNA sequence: TGTGCCAGCAGCTTCGGGACTAGCGGGGCCTACGAGCAGTACTTC.

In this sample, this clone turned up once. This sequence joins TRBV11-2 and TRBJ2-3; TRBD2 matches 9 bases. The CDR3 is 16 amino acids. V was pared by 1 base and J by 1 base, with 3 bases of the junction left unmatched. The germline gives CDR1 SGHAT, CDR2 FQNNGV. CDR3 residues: CASSLAASGGTDTQYF. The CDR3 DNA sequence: TGTGCCAGCAGCTTAGCAGCTAGCGGGGGCACAGATACGCAGTATTTT.

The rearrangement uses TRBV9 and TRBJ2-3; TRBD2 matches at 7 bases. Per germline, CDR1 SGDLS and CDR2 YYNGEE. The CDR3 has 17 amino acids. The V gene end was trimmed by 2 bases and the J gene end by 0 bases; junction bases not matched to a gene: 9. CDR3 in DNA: TGTGCCAGCAGCGTCCTGGGAGGGCTGACTAGCACAGATACGCAGTATTTT. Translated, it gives CASSVLGGLTSTDTQYF.

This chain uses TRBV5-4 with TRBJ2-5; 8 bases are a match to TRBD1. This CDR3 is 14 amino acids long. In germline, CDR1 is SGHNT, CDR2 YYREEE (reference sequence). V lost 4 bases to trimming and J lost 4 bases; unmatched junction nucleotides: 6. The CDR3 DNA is TGTGCCAGCAGCCCGGGGACAGGTCCAGAGACCCAGTACTTC. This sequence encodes CASSPGTGPETQYF.

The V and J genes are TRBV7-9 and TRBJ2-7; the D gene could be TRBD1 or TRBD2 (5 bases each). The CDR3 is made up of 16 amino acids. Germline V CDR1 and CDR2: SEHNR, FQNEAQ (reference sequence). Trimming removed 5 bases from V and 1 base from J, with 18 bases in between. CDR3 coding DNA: TGTGCCAGCAGCGGTGGGGGTGGTTTCCCGTCCTACGAGCAGTACTTC. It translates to CASSGGGGFPSYEQYF.

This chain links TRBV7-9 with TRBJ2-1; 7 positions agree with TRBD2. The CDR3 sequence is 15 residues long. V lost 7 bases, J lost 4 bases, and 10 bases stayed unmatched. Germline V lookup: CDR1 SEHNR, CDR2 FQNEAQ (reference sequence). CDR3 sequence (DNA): TGTGCCAGCACCCTCGGGTGGGAGGGGTACAATGAGCAGTTCTTC. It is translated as CASTLGWEGYNEQFF.

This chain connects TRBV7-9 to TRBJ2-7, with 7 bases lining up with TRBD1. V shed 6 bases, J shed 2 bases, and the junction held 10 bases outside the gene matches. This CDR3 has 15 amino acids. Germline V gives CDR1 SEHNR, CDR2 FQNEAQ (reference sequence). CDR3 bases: TGTGCCAGCAGTCAACAGGGGAACCTCGCCTACGAGCAGTACTTC. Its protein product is CASSQQGNLAYEQYF.

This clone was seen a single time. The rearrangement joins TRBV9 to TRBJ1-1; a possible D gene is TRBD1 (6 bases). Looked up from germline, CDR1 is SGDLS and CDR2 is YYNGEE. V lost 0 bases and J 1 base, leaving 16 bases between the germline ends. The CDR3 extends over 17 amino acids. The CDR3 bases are TGTGCCAGCAGCGTAGAAGGGGTAGGGGGTGGGAACACTGAAGCTTTCTTT. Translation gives CASSVEGVGGGNTEAFF.

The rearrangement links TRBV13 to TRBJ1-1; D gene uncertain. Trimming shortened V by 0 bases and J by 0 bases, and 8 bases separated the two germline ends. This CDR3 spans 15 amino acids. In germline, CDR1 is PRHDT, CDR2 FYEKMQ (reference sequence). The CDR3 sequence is CASSLGASMNTEAFF. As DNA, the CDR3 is TGTGCCAGCAGCTTAGGGGCATCAATGAACACTGAAGCTTTCTTT.